This record looks at one T cell receptor beta chain sequence and its context. This record comes from a study of blood T cells in healthy people across ages. A second 7 to 11 cycle PCR used barcoded and J-beta primers. Per-sample output comprised a minimum of 2.5 million paired-end reads containing CDR3. MiXCR, applied by TCRdb to the 5' RACE reads, yields one record per CDR3 protein. The table shows 1.5 million to 2 million distinct CDR3 sequences, with 30% to 35% occurring only once. The study drew donors from healthy Caucasian individuals in Russia aged roughly 6 to 90. The specimen was blood. The clonotype was recovered from a woman in her 30s in good health.

The CDR3, as DNA: TGTGCCAGCAGTTTAGTCGCAGGAGATAGCTCCTACGAGCAGTACTTC. Protein product: CASSLVAGDSSYEQYF. The chain combines TRBV12-3 or TRBV12-4 with TRBJ2-7; D is ambiguous. V lost 1 base to trimming and J lost 0 bases, with 13 bases between them. The CDR3 covers 16 residues.